A selection of T cell receptor beta chains follows, all from one sample in a study of shared clonotypes between healthy human individuals. The table came from immunoSEQ multiplex PCR; TCRdb's copy has only in-frame clones and leaves some out. The sample comprises approximately 2.5 million clones, roughly 93% of which are singletons, and about 0.39% rests with the top ten. Sequencing was performed on naive CD4+ T cells from PBMCs. The receptors shown here come from a man between 18 and 29 years old in good health. Some clones in this sample may be carry-over from other donors' samples. Both conserved end residues are part of each CDR3. D genes are given only for firm matches. Rows may omit the clone size; those that give it use once, few, many or a size class.

TRBD2	TRBJ2-1	.	15	TRBV5-6	CASSETSGSGNEQFF	TGTGCCAGCAGCGAGACTAGCGGGAGCGGCAATGAGCAGTTCTTC
.	TRBJ1-1	once	16	TRBV11-3	CASSLRPTLGRTEAFF	TGTGCCAGCAGCTTACGTCCAACCCTAGGGAGGACTGAAGCTTTCTTT
TRBD1	TRBJ1-1	.	15	TRBV6-5	CASSRTGDRHPEAFF	TGTGCCAGCAGTCGCACTGGGGACAGGCATCCTGAAGCTTTCTTT
.	TRBJ2-1	.	15	TRBV5-1	CASSEDSPLYNEQFF	TGCGCCAGCAGCGAGGACAGCCCCCTCTACAATGAGCAGTTCTTC
TRBD2	TRBJ2-1	.	17	TRBV6-1	CASSEDAGGNSYNEQFF	TGTGCCAGCAGTGAAGATGCGGGGGGGAACTCCTACAATGAGCAGTTCTTC
.	TRBJ2-3	.	15	TRBV28	CASSLGGRGTDTQYF	TGTGCCAGCAGCCTAGGCGGGCGGGGCACAGATACGCAGTATTTT
.	TRBJ2-1	.	13	TRBV2	CAASLSGYNEQFF	TGTGCCGCTTCTCTCTCGGGGTACAATGAGCAGTTCTTC
.	TRBJ2-1	few	13	TRBV5-1	CASCLTQNNEQFF	TGCGCCAGCTGCCTCACACAGAACAATGAGCAGTTCTTC
.	TRBJ1-5	.	15	TRBV30	CAWSVAGQRNQPQHF	TGTGCCTGGAGTGTAGCTGGACAGCGAAATCAGCCCCAGCATTTT
TRBD2	TRBJ2-1	.	16	TRBV5-1	CASSPSLRTSNNEQFF	TGCGCCAGCAGCCCTTCCCTGAGGACTAGCAACAATGAGCAGTTCTTC
.	TRBJ2-2	.	15	TRBV5-1	CASGRGTALGGELFF	TGCGCCAGCGGCCGCGGGACAGCCTTAGGCGGGGAGCTGTTTTTT
.	TRBJ2-5	.	14	TRBV7-9	CASSPGLAGETQYF	TGTGCCAGCAGCCCCGGGTTAGCAGGGGAGACCCAGTACTTC
.	TRBJ1-2	.	15	TRBV6-1	CASSDTGTLNYGYTF	TGTGCCAGCAGTGATACCGGGACACTAAACTATGGCTACACCTTC
TRBD2	TRBJ2-5	.	13	TRBV29-1	CSVGGLQGDEQYF	TGCAGCGTGGGGGGGTTGCAGGGCGATGAGCAGTACTTC
.	TRBJ2-2	.	16	TRBV18	CASSPRLGADTGELFF	TGTGCCAGCTCACCACGGCTGGGGGCGGACACCGGGGAGCTGTTTTTT
TRBD1	TRBJ2-7	.	15	TRBV4-1	CASSQHRGSPYEQYF	TGCGCCAGCAGCCAACACAGGGGGTCCCCCTACGAGCAGTACTTC
TRBD1	TRBJ1-4	.	14	TRBV28	CASGLQGAGEKLFF	TGTGCCAGCGGACTACAGGGGGCAGGCGAAAAACTGTTTTTT
.	TRBJ2-3	.	13	TRBV11-3	CASSWAATDTQYF	TGTGCCAGCAGCTGGGCAGCCACAGATACGCAGTATTTT
.	TRBJ2-2	.	14	TRBV7-2	CASSFQVGAGELFF	TGTGCCAGCAGCTTTCAGGTGGGGGCCGGGGAGCTGTTTTTT
TRBD1	TRBJ2-3	.	15	TRBV5-1	CASRGQGTSTDTQYF	TGCGCCAGCAGGGGACAGGGGACCTCCACAGATACGCAGTATTTT
TRBD1	TRBJ2-5	.	15	TRBV5-1	CASSSTGQGGETQYF	TGCGCCAGCAGCTCCACGGGACAGGGAGGAGAGACCCAGTACTTC
.	TRBJ2-7	.	13	TRBV5-6	CASSLGAEYEQYF	TGTGCCAGCAGCTTGGGTGCAGAATACGAGCAGTACTTC
.	TRBJ2-2	.	13	TRBV14	CASSRLNTGELFF	TGTGCCAGCAGCCGTCTCAACACCGGGGAGCTGTTTTTT
TRBD2	TRBJ2-1	.	16	TRBV5-4	CASSLLAGRSYNEQFF	TGTGCCAGCAGCCTCTTAGCGGGTCGCTCCTACAATGAGCAGTTCTTC
.	TRBJ1-4	.	16	TRBV28	CASSSLDAGAYEKLFF	TGTGCCAGCAGTTCCCTCGATGCAGGGGCTTATGAAAAACTGTTTTTT
.	TRBJ1-1	.	16	TRBV5-1	CASSSHGRGMNTEAFF	TGCGCCAGCAGCTCGCATGGGAGGGGTATGAACACTGAAGCTTTCTTT
.	TRBJ1-1	.	15	TRBV2	CASSLRGSRGTEAFF	TGTGCCAGCAGCCTCCGGGGCTCCAGGGGCACTGAAGCTTTCTTT
TRBD2	TRBJ2-3	.	16	TRBV13	CASSNLAGGPTDTQYF	TGTGCCAGCAGCAACCTAGCGGGAGGGCCAACAGATACGCAGTATTTT
TRBD2	TRBJ2-3	.	12	TRBV28	CASSTLADLQYF	TGTGCCAGCAGTACCCTAGCGGATCTGCAGTATTTT
.	TRBJ2-7	.	13	TRBV4-1	CASSLTVPGEQYF	TGCGCCAGCAGTCTTACCGTCCCGGGGGAGCAGTACTTC
.	TRBJ1-2	few	14	TRBV4-1	CASSQQDRGYGYTF	TGCGCCAGCAGCCAACAGGACCGCGGCTACGGCTACACCTTC
TRBD1	TRBJ2-5	.	14	TRBV18	CASSPDRAQETQYF	TGTGCCAGCTCACCCGACAGGGCCCAAGAGACCCAGTACTTC
.	TRBJ1-2	once	15	TRBV27	CASSPRETVGLSYTF	TGTGCCAGCAGTCCTCGGGAGACAGTGGGTTTGAGCTACACCTTC
TRBD1	TRBJ1-3	.	16	TRBV29-1	CSVEDRTGASGNTIYF	TGCAGCGTTGAAGATAGGACAGGGGCATCTGGAAACACCATATATTTT
.	TRBJ1-5	.	13	TRBV27	CASSFTGNQPQHF	TGTGCCAGCAGTTTTACGGGGAATCAGCCCCAGCATTTT
.	TRBJ1-5	.	13	TRBV27	CASSSQDNQPQHF	TGTGCCAGCAGTAGCCAGGACAATCAGCCCCAGCATTTT
TRBD1	TRBJ1-2	.	16	TRBV11-2	CASSIGTGHFPYGYTF	TGTGCCAGCAGCATAGGGACAGGCCATTTTCCATATGGCTACACCTTC
TRBD2	TRBJ2-2	.	18	TRBV2	CASIPTPRTSGSGGELFF	TGTGCCAGCATACCGACCCCGAGGACTAGCGGGAGTGGCGGGGAGCTGTTTTTT
.	TRBJ1-3	.	11	TRBV2	CASSTGNTIYF	TGTGCCAGCAGCACTGGAAACACCATATATTTT
TRBD2	TRBJ2-7	.	16	TRBV30	CAWRPEKLAGVYEQYF	TGTGCCTGGAGACCAGAAAAGCTAGCGGGAGTTTACGAGCAGTACTTC
TRBD1	TRBJ2-7	.	13	TRBV10-3	CAITDIGGQSVKF	TGTGCCATCACCGATATAGGGGGACAGAGTGTGAAGTTC
.	TRBJ2-3	.	15	TRBV5-1	CASSLIGMSTDTQYF	TGCGCCAGCAGCTTGATAGGGATGAGCACAGATACGCAGTATTTT